The text below deals with one T cell receptor (beta chain). Here immunoSEQ multiplex PCR was the method, and the copy in TCRdb shows in-frame clones only, minus some. The sample includes about 160,000 clones, 80% to 95% of them seen just once. V shed 3 bases and J shed 6 bases, with 14 bases lying between them. This CDR3 has 14 residues. Germline CDR1 reads KGHSH; CDR2 reads LQKENI. The data originate from a study of T cell responses to AZD1222 COVID-19 vaccine. On the study more broadly: Second doses were pooled across both intervals (about 4 or about 12 weeks).

This material consisted of peripheral blood, taken on day 0 of AZD1222 vaccination. The clonotype originates from an adult in good health. This chain uses TRBV18 with TRBJ1-2; possibly TRBD1 for D (6 bases). The CDR3 DNA is TGTGCCAGCTCACCCAATATGGGGGCAGATGGCTACACCTTC. Amino acids: CASSPNMGADGYTF. The full variable domain, in which reference TRBV18 and TRBJ1-2 provide the parts outside the CDR3, is NAGVMQNPRHLVRRRGQEARLRCSPMKGHSHVYWYRQLPEEGLKFMVYLQKENIIDESGMPKERFSAEFPKEGPSILRIQQVVRGDSAAYFCASSPNMGADGYTFGSGTRLTVV.